A single sample is the source of the 6 T cell receptor beta chains below, sequenced in a study of cytomegalovirus exposure and HLA in healthy donors. PCR primers comprised 60 Vbeta and 13 Jbeta primers. Sequenced by immunoSEQ multiplex PCR; TCRdb stores in-frame clones only, minus some. The sample totals 45,000 to 50,000 clones. Source material: PBMCs. The receptors come from a male donor in good health and CMV-seronegative.

The J gene is TRBJ1-1, the V gene TRBV9; 7 nucleotides align to TRBD1. Germline loops: CDR1 SGDLS, CDR2 YYNGEE. The CDR3 is 15 residues long. With V trimmed by 0 bases and J by 0 bases, 2 bases remained unmatched. This CDR3 reads CASSVGDRMNTEAFF. In DNA form, the CDR3 reads TGTGCCAGCAGCGTAGGGGACAGAATGAACACTGAAGCTTTCTTT.

The V call is TRBV6-5, the J call TRBJ1-1; 7 bases are a match to TRBD1. The V segment lost 7 bases and the J segment 1 base; nucleotides outside the gene matches: 3. Germline CDR1 MNHEY, CDR2 SVGAGI. There are 13 residues in the CDR3. CDR3: CASTDRENTEAFF. The CDR3, as DNA: TGTGCCAGCACCGACAGGGAGAACACTGAAGCTTTCTTT.

This chain uses TRBV5-1 with TRBJ2-5, with no clear D. The CDR3 contains 14 residues. Germline CDR1 reads SGHRS; CDR2 reads YFSETQ. V was shortened by 0 bases and J by 4 bases, with 10 bases between the two germline ends. The CDR3 DNA reads as TGCGCCAGCAGCTTGGTTTCAGGCCCAGAGACCCAGTACTTC. This codes for CASSLVSGPETQYF.

The V and J genes are TRBV4-2 and TRBJ2-1; no clear D gene. Germline V gene data show CDR1 as LGHNA and CDR2 as YNFKEQ. Between the trimmed V and J ends, which lost 0 bases and 2 bases, there was a span of 8 bases. The CDR3 sequence is 15 residues long. This chain's CDR3 is CASSQDGSAYNEQFF. As DNA, the CDR3 is TGTGCCAGCAGCCAAGATGGTTCGGCCTACAATGAGCAGTTCTTC.

This chain links TRBV6-5 with TRBJ1-6; 8 nucleotides line up with TRBD1. V was clipped by 2 bases and J by 5 bases; unmatched bases: 2. The germline V gene encodes CDR1 MNHEY and CDR2 SVGAGI. The CDR3 contains 15 residues. The CDR3 loop is CASSYDRGDNSPLHF. The CDR3 DNA sequence: TGTGCCAGCAGTTACGACAGGGGAGATAATTCACCCCTCCACTTT.

The chain uses TRBV6-5 and TRBJ1-1; possible D gene TRBD1, 6 bases. The CDR3 sequence is 13 residues long. V lost 5 bases and J lost 1, with 8 bases in between. Germline CDR1 reads MNHEY; CDR2 reads SVGAGI. The chain's CDR3 is CASSHRENTEAFF. The CDR3 DNA reads as TGTGCCAGCAGTCACAGGGAGAACACTGAAGCTTTCTTT.